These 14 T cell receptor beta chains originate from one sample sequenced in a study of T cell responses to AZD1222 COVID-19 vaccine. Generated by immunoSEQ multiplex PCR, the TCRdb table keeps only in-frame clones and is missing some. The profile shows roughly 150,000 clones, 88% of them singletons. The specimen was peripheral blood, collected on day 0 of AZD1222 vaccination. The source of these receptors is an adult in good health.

CDR3 sequence: CASSLVHFDRGVCNQPQHF. The CDR3 region has the DNA TGTGCCAGCAGCTTAGTACACTTCGACAGGGGAGTTTGCAATCAGCCCCAGCATTTT. The V gene is TRBV11-2, the J gene TRBJ1-5; 8 bases fit TRBD1. There are 19 residues in the CDR3. CDR1 is SGHAT, CDR2 FQNNGV, per germline. Unmatched junction bases numbered 13, after V lost 1 base and J lost 2 bases. Drawing the rest from reference TRBV11-2 and TRBJ1-5, the complete variable domain is EAGVAQSPRYKIIEKRQSVAFWCNPISGHATLYWYQQILGQGPKLLIQFQNNGVVDDSQLPKDRFSAERLKGVDSTLKIQPAKLEDSAVYLCASSLVHFDRGVCNQPQHFGDGTRLSIL.

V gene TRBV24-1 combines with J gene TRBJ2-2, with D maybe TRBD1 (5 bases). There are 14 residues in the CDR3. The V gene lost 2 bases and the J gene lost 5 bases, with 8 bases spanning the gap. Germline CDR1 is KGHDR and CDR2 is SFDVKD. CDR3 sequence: CATSDYPGTGELFF. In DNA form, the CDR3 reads TGTGCCACCAGTGATTACCCAGGGACCGGGGAGCTGTTTTTT.

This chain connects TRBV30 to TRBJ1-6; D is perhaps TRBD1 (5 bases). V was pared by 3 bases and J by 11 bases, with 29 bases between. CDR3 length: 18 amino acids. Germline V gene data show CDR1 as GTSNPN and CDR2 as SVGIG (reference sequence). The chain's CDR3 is CAWSTRATAGTVRTPLHF. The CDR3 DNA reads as TGTGCCTGGAGCACACGGGCCACTGCGGGGACGGTTAGGACACCCCTCCACTTT.

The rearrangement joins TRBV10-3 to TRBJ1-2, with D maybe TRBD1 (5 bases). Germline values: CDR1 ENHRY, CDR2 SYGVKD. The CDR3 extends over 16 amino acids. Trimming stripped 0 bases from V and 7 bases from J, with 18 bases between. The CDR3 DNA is TGTGCCATCAGTGAGTCAAACCTCCGGGGCCTCGGTGGCTACACCTTC. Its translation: CAISESNLRGLGGYTF.

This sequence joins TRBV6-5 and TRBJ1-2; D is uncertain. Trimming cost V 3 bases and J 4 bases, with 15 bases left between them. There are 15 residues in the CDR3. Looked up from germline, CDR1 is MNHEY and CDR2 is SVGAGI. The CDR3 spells CASSYGNTPLYGYTF. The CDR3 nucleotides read TGTGCCAGCAGTTATGGGAACACCCCTCTCTATGGCTACACCTTC.

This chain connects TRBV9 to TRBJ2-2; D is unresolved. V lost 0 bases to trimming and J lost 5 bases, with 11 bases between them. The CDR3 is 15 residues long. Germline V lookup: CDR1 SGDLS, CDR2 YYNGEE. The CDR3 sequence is CASSVDRLETGELFF. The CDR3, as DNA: TGTGCCAGCAGCGTAGATAGGCTGGAAACCGGGGAGCTGTTTTTT.

DNA for the CDR3: TGCGCCAGCAGCCACGGGACAGGATCAGATACGCAGTATTTT. Translation gives CASSHGTGSDTQYF. The chain employs TRBV4-3 and TRBJ2-3; 8 bases are a match to TRBD1. Trimming at V came to 3 bases and at J to 4 bases, leaving 3 bases not matched to a gene. From germline, CDR1 is LGHNA and CDR2 YSLEER. This CDR3 has 14 residues.

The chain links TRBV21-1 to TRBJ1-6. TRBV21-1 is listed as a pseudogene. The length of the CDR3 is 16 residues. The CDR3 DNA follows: TGTGCCAGCAGCAAAGGAAATTCCTCACATTCGGTACCCCTCCACTTT. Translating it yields CASSKGNSSHSVPLHF.

This chain's CDR3 is CASSLFRGSQGRYGYTF. The CDR3, as DNA: TGTGCCAGCAGCCTTTTCAGGGGGTCTCAAGGAAGATATGGCTACACCTTC. V gene TRBV5-6 combines with J gene TRBJ1-2; 7 bases align to TRBD1. The CDR3 spans 17 residues. After removal of 4 bases from V and 5 bases from J, the junction contained 17 bases not matched to a gene. Germline V gene lookup returns CDR1 SGHDT and CDR2 YYEEEE.

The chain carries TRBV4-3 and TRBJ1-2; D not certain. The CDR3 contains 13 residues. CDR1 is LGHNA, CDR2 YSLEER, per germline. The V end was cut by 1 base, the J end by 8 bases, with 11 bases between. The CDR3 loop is CASSQAQGWGYTF. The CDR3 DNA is TGCGCCAGCAGCCAAGCACAAGGATGGGGCTACACCTTC.

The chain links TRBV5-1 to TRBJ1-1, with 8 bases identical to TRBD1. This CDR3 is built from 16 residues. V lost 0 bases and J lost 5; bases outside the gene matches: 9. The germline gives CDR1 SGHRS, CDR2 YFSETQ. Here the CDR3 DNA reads TGCGCCAGCAGCTTGGGGCAGGGGGCAGGGAGGACTGAAGCTTTCTTT. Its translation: CASSLGQGAGRTEAFF.

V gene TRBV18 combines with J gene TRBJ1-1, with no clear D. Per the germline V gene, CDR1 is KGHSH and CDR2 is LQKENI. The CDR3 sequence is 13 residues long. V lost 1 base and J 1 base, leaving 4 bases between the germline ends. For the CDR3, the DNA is TGTGCCAGCTCACCACTGCAGAACACTGAAGCTTTCTTT. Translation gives CASSPLQNTEAFF.

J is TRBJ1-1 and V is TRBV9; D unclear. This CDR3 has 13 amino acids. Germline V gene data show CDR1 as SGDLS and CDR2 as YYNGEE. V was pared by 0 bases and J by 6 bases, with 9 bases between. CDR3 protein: CASSVGGLPEAFF. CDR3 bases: TGTGCCAGCAGCGTAGGTGGTTTGCCTGAAGCTTTCTTT.

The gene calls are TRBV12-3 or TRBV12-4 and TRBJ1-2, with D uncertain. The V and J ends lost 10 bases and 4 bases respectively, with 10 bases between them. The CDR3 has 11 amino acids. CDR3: CATESVYGYTF. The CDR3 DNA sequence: TGTGCCACAGAGAGTGTCTATGGCTACACCTTC.